The next 7 T cell receptor beta chains were all read from a single sample in a study of shared clonotypes between healthy human individuals. Sequencing used immunoSEQ multiplex PCR; TCRdb keeps in-frame clones, though not all of them. Of 660,000 or so clones in the sample, around 96% were seen once. Selected positively for CCR7 and CD45RO-negative, naive CD8 cells excluded terminally differentiated effector memory CD45RA+ cells. What was sequenced was naive CD8+ T cells sorted from blood. Receptors were obtained from a young woman in good health.

The chain couples TRBV27 to TRBJ2-3, with TRBD2 identical over 7 bases. V gave up 5 bases and J gave up 7 bases; unmatched junction bases: 9. Germline CDR1 reads MNHEY; CDR2 reads SMNVEV (reference sequence). CDR3 length equals 14 residues. The DNA of the CDR3 is TGTGCCAGCAGTCCTAGCGGACCCTCGTATACGCAGTATTTT. Translating it yields CASSPSGPSYTQYF.

The chain employs TRBV9 and TRBJ2-5; D is perhaps TRBD1 (6 bases). Germline-derived CDR1 and CDR2 are SGDLS and YYNGEE. The CDR3 sequence is 15 residues long. Between the trimmed V and J ends, which lost 3 bases and 0 bases, there was a span of 12 bases. CDR3 DNA sequence: TGTGCCAGCAGCGAGGATGCAGGGGACCAAGAGACCCAGTACTTC. Protein sequence: CASSEDAGDQETQYF.

J is TRBJ1-1 and V is TRBV2; D not certain. The ends were cut back, 7 bases at V and 7 bases at J, with 13 bases in the middle. The V gene's germline CDR1 is SNHLY and CDR2 FYNNEI. This CDR3 has 12 amino acids. The CDR3 spells CASIKEDGEAFF. Here the CDR3 DNA reads TGTGCCAGCATTAAGGAGGACGGTGAAGCTTTCTTT.

The rearrangement links TRBV9 to TRBJ2-7, with 13 nucleotides matching TRBD2. J was trimmed by 4 bases and V by 4 bases; bases with no gene match: 5. The CDR3 length is 15 residues. The germline CDR1 and CDR2 sequences are SGDLS and YYNGEE. The DNA for the CDR3 is TGTGCCAGCAGCCCGGGACTAGCGGGATCTTACGAGCAGTACTTC. It specifies CASSPGLAGSYEQYF.

The CDR3 bases are TGTGCCAGCAGTGAAGCGGATGGCGTGATCTCTGGGGCCAACGTCCTGACTTTC. Protein sequence: CASSEADGVISGANVLTF. The rearrangement uses TRBV2 and TRBJ2-6; D gene uncertain. There are 18 residues in the CDR3. V was clipped by 0 bases and J by 0 bases, with 12 bases between them. Germline CDR1 and CDR2: SNHLY and FYNNEI.

The rearrangement joins TRBV11-2 to TRBJ1-2; weak D call: TRBD1 (5 bases). The CDR3 spans 15 residues. Germline V CDR1 and CDR2: SGHAT, FQNNGV. The V gene lost 1 base and the J gene lost 1 base, with 10 bases spanning the gap. CDR3 in DNA: TGTGCCAGCAGCTTAGTGACAGCGCTTAACTATGGCTACACCTTC. Translating gives CASSLVTALNYGYTF. Looking up the rest from reference TRBV11-2 and TRBJ1-2 gives the full variable domain: EAGVAQSPRYKIIEKRQSVAFWCNPISGHATLYWYQQILGQGPKLLIQFQNNGVVDDSQLPKDRFSAERLKGVDSTLKIQPAKLEDSAVYLCASSLVTALNYGYTFGSGTRLTVV.

The V call is TRBV19, the J call TRBJ1-4, with D tentatively TRBD1 (5 bases). The germline V gene has CDR1 LNHDA and CDR2 SQIVND (reference sequence). The V end lost 5 bases, the J end lost 3 bases, and 28 bases lay between the germline ends. The CDR3 is 20 amino acids. In nucleotides, the CDR3 is TGTGCCAGTAGTCATCCACTTTATTTATACCAGGGACGAGCTAATGAAAAACTGTTTTTT. This codes for CASSHPLYLYQGRANEKLFF. Using reference TRBV19 and TRBJ1-4 for the parts outside the CDR3, the full variable domain is DGGITQSPKYLFRKEGQNVTLSCEQNLNHDAMYWYRQDPGQGLRLIYYSQIVNDFQKGDIAEGYSVSREKKESFPLTVTSAQKNPTAFYLCASSHPLYLYQGRANEKLFFGSGTQLSVL.